The rows below give T cell receptor beta chains drawn from one sample of a study of cytomegalovirus exposure and HLA in healthy donors. Repertoires were generated with immunoSEQ multiplex PCR, while TCRdb's copy carries only in-frame clones and drops some. The table shows about 160,000 clones, with about 82% occurring only once. Input material: PBMCs. The receptors come from a woman in her fifties or sixties in good health and CMV-seropositive. Each CDR3 is given with its conserved first and last residue. A D gene is named only where the DNA matches it firmly. Size values are once, few and many counts, or a class for expanded clones, and some rows have none.

clone size	J gene	D gene	V gene	CDR3 DNA	CDR3 protein
once	TRBJ1-1	TRBD1	TRBV7-2	TGTGCCAGCAGCCTAATGGACAGGGTGAACACTGAAGCTTTCTTT	CASSLMDRVNTEAFF
.	TRBJ2-7	.	TRBV27	TGTGCCAGCAGTTTACGGGGAACCTACGAGCAGTACTTC	CASSLRGTYEQYF
.	TRBJ2-1	TRBD2	TRBV29-1	TGCAGCGTTGTGAGCGGGGGGTACAATGAGCAGTTCTTC	CSVVSGGYNEQFF
.	TRBJ1-2	.	TRBV15	TGTGCCACCAGCAGAGATCTGGGGGAGGGGCATGGCTACACCTTC	CATSRDLGEGHGYTF
few	TRBJ2-1	TRBD1	TRBV18	TGTGCCAGCTCATTGACCGGGACAGGCCAATACAATGAGCAGTTCTTC	CASSLTGTGQYNEQFF
.	TRBJ2-3	TRBD2	TRBV6-4	TGTGCCAGCAGTGATGGGGAGGGCAGCGCAGATACGCAGTATTTT	CASSDGEGSADTQYF
.	TRBJ2-2	.	TRBV7-6	TGTGCCAGCAGCTTAGAGTGGTCAGATGAGAACACCGGGGAGCTGTTTTTT	CASSLEWSDENTGELFF
once	TRBJ2-7	.	TRBV28	TGTGCCAGCAGGCCACTCAACCTAGCCAAACCCTCCTACGAGCAGTACTTC	CASRPLNLAKPSYEQYF
.	TRBJ2-7	TRBD2	TRBV11-1	TGTGCCAGCAGCTTATCTAGCGGGAGTTTCTACGAGCAGTACTTC	CASSLSSGSFYEQYF
.	TRBJ2-3	TRBD1	TRBV13	TGTGCCAGCAGCCAAGAGGGACAGTCTACGCAGTATTTT	CASSQEGQSTQYF
few	TRBJ2-2	.	TRBV5-6	TGTGCCAGCAGCTTGTACGGGTCCACCGGGGAGCTGTTTTTT	CASSLYGSTGELFF
.	TRBJ2-5	.	TRBV5-1	TGCGCCAGCAGCCCCTTCCCGGGGGAGACCCAGTACTTC	CASSPFPGETQYF
.	TRBJ1-5	TRBD1	TRBV7-2	TGTGCCAGCACCTATGGGGACAGGGGCTATCAGCCCCAGCATTTT	CASTYGDRGYQPQHF
.	TRBJ1-6	TRBD1	TRBV5-6	TGTGCCAGCAGCTTGAACAGGGGACGGCATAATTCACCCCTCCACTTT	CASSLNRGRHNSPLHF
.	TRBJ2-3	TRBD1	TRBV19	TGTGCCAGTACCCTGGGACAGCGCACAGATACGCAGTATTTT	CASTLGQRTDTQYF
.	TRBJ1-5	TRBD1	TRBV6-6	TGTGCCACTTTTCTACAGGGGGGTCAGCCCCAGCATTTT	CATFLQGGQPQHF
once	TRBJ2-2	.	TRBV5-4	TGTGCCAGCAGCCACCTGAAAGGCCAGGGAGCTATGGGGAGGACCGGGGAGCTGTTTTTT	CASSHLKGQGAMGRTGELFF
.	TRBJ1-2	TRBD1	TRBV27	TGTGCCAGCACCCCTAGGACAGGTTCCAACTATGGCTACACCTTC	CASTPRTGSNYGYTF
.	TRBJ2-3	.	TRBV9	TGTGCCAGCAGCCCAGGGGCCTCATACTCCGATAGAGCTAGCACAGATACGCAGTATTTT	CASSPGASYSDRASTDTQYF
.	TRBJ1-1	.	TRBV2	TGTGCCAGCAGTGAAATCCGGGGAGGGGACACTGAAGCTTTCTTT	CASSEIRGGDTEAFF
.	TRBJ1-1	TRBD1	TRBV7-3	TGTGCCAGCAGCCGAGGGGGCCTGAACACTGAAGCTTTCTTT	CASSRGGLNTEAFF
.	TRBJ2-7	TRBD1	TRBV28	TGTGCCAGCAGTCCCGTGGGGACAGGCTACGAGCAGTACTTC	CASSPVGTGYEQYF
.	TRBJ2-7	.	TRBV5-4	TGTGCCAGCAGCTTCGGGACAAAAGAGTACTTC	CASSFGTKEYF
.	TRBJ2-3	.	TRBV6-5	TGTGCCAGCAGTTACTACAGGTCGGATACGCAGTATTTT	CASSYYRSDTQYF
.	TRBJ2-4	.	TRBV28	TGTGCCAGCAGTTTAATAACCGCTAAGAGGGAAAACATTCAGTACTTC	CASSLITAKRENIQYF
.	TRBJ2-2	.	TRBV9	TGTGCCAGCAGCGTAGTTTCCGCAGGGAATGACTTCGGGGAGCTGTTTTTT	CASSVVSAGNDFGELFF
.	TRBJ2-7	.	TRBV28	TGTGCCAGCACCGGTTTCCGGGACTCCCTCTACGAGCAGTACTTC	CASTGFRDSLYEQYF
.	TRBJ2-7	.	TRBV5-4	TGTGCCAGCAGCTCAGGGTTCGAGCAGTACTTC	CASSSGFEQYF
.	TRBJ2-7	.	TRBV19	TGTGCCAGTAGTATAGGAAGCTTCGGGTACGAGCAGTACTTC	CASSIGSFGYEQYF
few	TRBJ2-7	TRBD2	TRBV2	TGTGCCAGCAGTGCGTCGGCCGGGGGGTACGAGCAGTACTTC	CASSASAGGYEQYF
.	TRBJ1-2	.	TRBV28	TGTGCCAGCAGTTCACAGGGCCGGGGCTACACCTTC	CASSSQGRGYTF
.	TRBJ2-3	TRBD2	TRBV7-2	TGTGCCAGCAGCTTAACTAGCGTAAGCACAGATACGCAGTATTTT	CASSLTSVSTDTQYF
.	TRBJ2-3	TRBD1	TRBV28	TGTGCCAGCAGTTTGGACAGGGGGGGTCGAGATACGCAGTATTTT	CASSLDRGGRDTQYF
.	TRBJ2-7	.	TRBV6-1	TGTGCCAGCAGTGAAGGCCCCCAGGGCTACGAGCAGTACTTC	CASSEGPQGYEQYF
once	TRBJ2-4	.	TRBV19	TGTGCCAGTAGTGTGGCGGTACGGGATAGTCGTATTCAGTACTTC	CASSVAVRDSRIQYF
.	TRBJ1-2	.	TRBV6-5	TGTGCCAGCAGTTACTCCGGGACATCGGGGATCTATGGCTACACCTTC	CASSYSGTSGIYGYTF
.	TRBJ2-2	TRBD1	TRBV4-1	TGCGCCAGCAGCCAAGGACAGGGGGATACCACCGGGGAGCTGTTTTTT	CASSQGQGDTTGELFF
.	TRBJ1-4	TRBD1	TRBV4-1	TGCGCCAGCAGCCCCTGGGGCGGGGGGACAGGGGCAGGGTGGAATTTTGAGGAAAAACTGTTTTTT	CASSPWGGGTGAGWNFEEKLFF
.	TRBJ1-2	.	TRBV27	TGTGCCAGTTACGACAGAAAGTATGGCTACACCTTC	CASYDRKYGYTF
.	TRBJ2-1	TRBD2	TRBV19	TGTGCCAGTAGGAGCGGGAGTTACAATGAGCAGTTCTTC	CASRSGSYNEQFF
.	TRBJ2-7	TRBD1	TRBV7-6	TGTGCCAGCAGCCCGAGCCCTACAGGGGGCCAGTTTACCTACGAGCAGTACTTC	CASSPSPTGGQFTYEQYF
.	TRBJ2-3	.	TRBV2	TGTGCCAGCAGGTTAGCGGCCACAGATACGCAGTATTTT	CASRLAATDTQYF
.	TRBJ2-7	TRBD2	TRBV7-9	TGTGCCAGCAGCCCGGGACTAGTTTACGAGCAGTACTTC	CASSPGLVYEQYF
.	TRBJ2-5	.	TRBV10-3	TGTGCCATCAGTGGGGGACTCGCCCTAACCGAGACCCAGTACTTC	CAISGGLALTETQYF
.	TRBJ2-7	.	TRBV5-1	TGCGCCAGCAGCTTGGATGGGGCCGCGTCCTCCTACGAGCAGTACTTC	CASSLDGAASSYEQYF